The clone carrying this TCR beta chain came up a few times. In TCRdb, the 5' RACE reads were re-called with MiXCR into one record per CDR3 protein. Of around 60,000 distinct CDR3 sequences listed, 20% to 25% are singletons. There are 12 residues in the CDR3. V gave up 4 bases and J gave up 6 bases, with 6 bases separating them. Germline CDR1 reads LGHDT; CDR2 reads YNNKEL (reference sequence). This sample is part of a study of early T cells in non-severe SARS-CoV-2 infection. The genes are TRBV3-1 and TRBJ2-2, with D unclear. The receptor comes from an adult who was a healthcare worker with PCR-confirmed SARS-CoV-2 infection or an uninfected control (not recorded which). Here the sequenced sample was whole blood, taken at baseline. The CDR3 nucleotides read TGTGCCAGCAGCCCGCGCCCCGGGGAGCTGTTTTTT. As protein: CASSPRPGELFF.